The 6 T cell receptor beta chains in this list originate from one sample, sequenced in a study of cytomegalovirus exposure and HLA in healthy donors. The PCR used 60 Vbeta and 13 Jbeta primers. The table came from immunoSEQ multiplex PCR; TCRdb's copy has only in-frame clones and leaves some out. Among approximately 110,000 clones listed, 13% to 15% were seen once. The sequencing input was PBMCs. The origin of the receptors is a female donor in good health and CMV-seronegative.

This rearrangement joins TRBV7-9 to TRBJ2-3, with unresolved D. Germline CDR1 SEHNR, CDR2 FQNEAQ (reference sequence). This CDR3 comprises 15 residues. The V and J ends lost 3 bases and 6 bases respectively, with 16 bases between them. CDR3 amino acids: CASSFPREARDTQYF. The CDR3, as DNA: TGTGCCAGCAGCTTTCCCCGAGAGGCTCGGGATACGCAGTATTTT.

This clone has only a few counts. The chain uses TRBV6-1 and TRBJ2-2, with D maybe TRBD2 (7 bases). This CDR3 spans 13 amino acids. V lost 5 bases and J lost 8, with 12 bases in between. The germline CDR1 and CDR2 sequences are MNHNS and SASEGT. CDR3 bases: TGTGCCAGCAGTTCGAGGGGGGGAGGGGAGCTGTTTTTT. This encodes CASSSRGGGELFF.

The genes are TRBV2 and TRBJ2-7; possibly TRBD1 for D (6 bases). The CDR3 runs 14 residues. From germline, CDR1 is SNHLY and CDR2 FYNNEI. V dropped 7 bases and J dropped 5 bases, with 18 bases sitting between them. The CDR3 DNA follows: TGTGCCAGCACCTTCGACAGGCCACTTGACGAGCAGTACTTC. It codes for CASTFDRPLDEQYF.

This clone was seen a handful of times. This chain connects TRBV19 to TRBJ1-2, with D possibly matching TRBD1 (6 bases). There are 15 residues in the CDR3. CDR1 is LNHDA and CDR2 is SQIVND in the germline V gene (reference sequence). V lost 7 bases to trimming and J lost 0 bases, with 15 bases between them. CDR3 sequence reads: CASILTGTANYGYTF. Here the CDR3 DNA reads TGTGCCAGTATCCTCACAGGGACCGCTAACTATGGCTACACCTTC.

This chain joins TRBV6-5 and TRBJ1-1; D call uncertain. This CDR3 is 13 amino acids long. Trimming took off 6 bases at V and 1 base at J, with 9 bases between the two ends. From germline, CDR1 is MNHEY and CDR2 SVGAGI. The CDR3 DNA follows: TGTGCCAGCAGGGAGGTAAGGAACACTGAAGCTTTCTTT. Translating it yields CASREVRNTEAFF.

This CDR3 is CASSPGQGLYGYTF. The CDR3 DNA sequence: TGTGCCAGCAGCCCCGGACAGGGCTTATATGGCTACACCTTC. The chain links TRBV7-9 to TRBJ1-2; TRBD1 agrees at 8 bases. From germline, CDR1 is SEHNR and CDR2 FQNEAQ (reference sequence). The CDR3 is 14 residues long. The trim removed 5 bases at V and 5 bases at J, leaving 7 bases unmatched. Based on the CDR3 plus reference TRBV7-9 and TRBJ1-2, the full variable domain is DTGVSQNPRHKITKRGQNVTFRCDPISEHNRLYWYRQTLGQGPEFLTYFQNEAQLEKSRLLSDRFSAERPKGSFSTLEIQRTEQGDSAMYLCASSPGQGLYGYTFGSGTRLTVV.